The next 27 T cell receptor beta chains were all read from a single sample in a study of graft-versus-host responses after intestinal transplantation. The repertoire was sequenced with immunoSEQ multiplex PCR; TCRdb's copy has only in-frame clones and lacks some. Altogether about 100,000 clones are present, roughly 87% being singletons, with the ten largest covering roughly 1%. These receptors have no identified antigens. The source material was unstimulated CD4+ T cells sorted from spleen or lymph node cells, sampled before transplant. The receptors originated from a human donor who was the organ donor for an intestinal transplant.

The genes are TRBV5-1 and TRBJ1-1; D remains unclear. Trimming removed 4 bases from V and 2 bases from J, with 9 bases in between. CDR3 length: 13 amino acids. Germline V gives CDR1 SGHRS, CDR2 YFSETQ. This CDR3 is CASSPDVNTEAFF. In DNA, the CDR3 is TGCGCCAGCAGCCCGGACGTAAACACTGAAGCTTTCTTT. Drawing the rest from reference TRBV5-1 and TRBJ1-1, the complete variable domain is KAGVTQTPRYLIKTRGQQVTLSCSPISGHRSVSWYQQTPGQGLQFLFEYFSETQRNKGNFPGRFSGRQFSNSRSEMNVSTLELGDSALYLCASSPDVNTEAFFGQGTRLTVV.

The chain uses TRBV7-9 and TRBJ1-2; D remains ambiguous. The germline V gene encodes CDR1 SEHNR and CDR2 FQNEAQ (reference sequence). This CDR3 contains 15 residues. The V end lost 5 bases, the J end lost 1 base, and 14 bases lay between the germline ends. CDR3 in DNA: TGTGCCAGCAGCAGAGATCTGACCGGTAACTATGGCTACACCTTC. This sequence encodes CASSRDLTGNYGYTF.

This chain joins TRBV27 and TRBJ1-5, with 7 bases fitting TRBD1. V lost 5 bases to trimming and J lost 6 bases; unmatched junction nucleotides: 13. The CDR3 is 16 residues long. Germline V gene lookup returns CDR1 MNHEY and CDR2 SMNVEV (reference sequence). CDR3 residues: CASSILGPGGGQPQHF. The CDR3 DNA is TGTGCCAGCAGTATACTCGGGCCAGGGGGAGGTCAGCCCCAGCATTTT.

The chain recombines TRBV9 with TRBJ1-2; 10 nucleotides align to TRBD1. CDR3 length: 15 residues. V lost 2 bases to trimming and J lost 4 bases; unmatched junction nucleotides: 5. Germline V gene sequence: CDR1 SGDLS, CDR2 YYNGEE. The chain's CDR3 is CASSVGTGVGYGYTF. The DNA of the CDR3 is TGTGCCAGCAGCGTGGGGACAGGGGTGGGCTATGGCTACACCTTC.

The genes are TRBV4-1 and TRBJ2-3; D uncertain. Looked up from germline, CDR1 is MGHRA and CDR2 is YSYEKL. The CDR3 contains 16 residues. Trimming left V 0 bases short and J 0 bases short, with 10 bases between. The CDR3 loop reads CASSQDRFLSTDTQYF. The CDR3 bases are TGCGCCAGCAGCCAAGATCGGTTCCTTAGCACAGATACGCAGTATTTT.

This rearrangement joins TRBV6-1 to TRBJ1-2; D unclear. V lost 6 bases, J lost 12 bases, and 14 bases lay in between. The CDR3 consists of 11 residues. CDR1 and CDR2 from the germline V gene are MNHNS and SASEGT. The DNA of the CDR3 is TGTGCCAGCAGCCACCCCGTGGCCGACACCTTC. The encoded protein is CASSHPVADTF.

In the case of this clone: The same CDR3 also results from other DNA sequences found in this sample. The chain joins TRBV5-1 to TRBJ1-4; D possibly corresponds to TRBD1 (6 bases). Germline V gene sequence: CDR1 SGHRS, CDR2 YFSETQ. CDR3 length: 15 residues. The ends were cut back, 3 bases at V and 3 bases at J, with 12 bases in the middle. Here the CDR3 reads CASSSTGVANEKLFF. DNA for the CDR3: TGCGCCAGCAGCTCGACAGGAGTGGCTAATGAAAAACTGTTTTTT.

The chain is built from TRBV19 and TRBJ1-2; D is uncertain. Germline CDR1 reads LNHDA; CDR2 reads SQIVND (reference sequence). The CDR3 consists of 14 residues. Deletions cut 7 bases from V and 4 bases from J, with 16 bases between. The CDR3 here is CASKRGGLSYGYTF. CDR3 nucleotide sequence: TGTGCCAGTAAGCGAGGCGGGTTATCCTATGGCTACACCTTC.

CDR3 protein: CASSLHSGGSGNTIYF. The CDR3 DNA sequence: TGTGCCAGCAGCTTGCACTCAGGGGGGTCTGGAAACACCATATATTTT. The chain is built from TRBV28 and TRBJ1-3; TRBD1 matches at 7 bases. Germline assignment: CDR1 MDHEN and CDR2 SYDVKM. The CDR3 is 16 residues long. V trimming: 6 bases; J trimming: 1 base; junction bases outside the gene matches: 9.

The rearrangement joins TRBV5-1 to TRBJ2-1, with D possibly TRBD1 on 5 matching bases. Looked up from germline, CDR1 is SGHRS and CDR2 is YFSETQ. The CDR3 is 15 amino acids. With 2 bases removed from V and 2 bases from J, the gap between germline ends came to 11 bases. CDR3 DNA sequence: TGCGCCAGCAGCTTAACCCAGGGCCCCTACAATGAGCAGTTCTTC. It specifies CASSLTQGPYNEQFF. Together with reference TRBV5-1 and TRBJ2-1, the CDR3 gives the full variable domain: KAGVTQTPRYLIKTRGQQVTLSCSPISGHRSVSWYQQTPGQGLQFLFEYFSETQRNKGNFPGRFSGRQFSNSRSEMNVSTLELGDSALYLCASSLTQGPYNEQFFGPGTRLTVL.

The chain uses TRBV5-1 and TRBJ2-7, with D perhaps matching TRBD2 (5 bases). The V gene's germline CDR1 is SGHRS and CDR2 YFSETQ. This CDR3 comprises 13 residues. The V gene lost 0 bases and the J gene lost 4 bases, with 8 bases spanning the gap. The CDR3 DNA reads TGCGCCAGCAGCTTGGGGACTGTGTACGAGCAGTACTTC. This codes for CASSLGTVYEQYF.

Concerning this clone: An end of the junction differs from the germline gene, which may be a read error. The rearrangement links TRBV6-6 to TRBJ1-5; 7 bases map to TRBD1. The CDR3 sequence is 15 residues long. Germline lookup yields CDR1 MNHNY and CDR2 SVGAGI (reference sequence). The CDR3 sequence is CAGSYDGQAGQPQHF. The CDR3 DNA is TGTGCCGGCAGTTACGACGGACAGGCAGGGCAGCCCCAGCATTTT.

The chain combines TRBV29-1 with TRBJ2-5, with 7 bases that match TRBD1. The CDR3 extends over 12 amino acids. CDR1 and CDR2 from the germline V gene are SQVTM and ANQGSEA. Losses at the gene ends were 6 bases for V and 5 bases for J; bases not matched to a gene: 6. CDR3 residues: CSVTGVVETQYF. The CDR3, as DNA: TGCAGCGTAACAGGGGTCGTGGAGACCCAGTACTTC.

V gene TRBV6-5 combines with J gene TRBJ1-2, with D possibly being TRBD1 (5 bases). CDR3 length: 13 amino acids. V was shortened by 0 bases and J by 8 bases, with 10 bases between the two germline ends. Per the germline V gene, CDR1 is MNHEY and CDR2 is SVGAGI. CDR3 sequence (DNA): TGTGCCAGCAGTTACTCGGGGCGTGGAGGCTACACCTTC. Its protein product is CASSYSGRGGYTF.

The CDR3 here is CASSDPANLEAFF. CDR3 sequence (DNA): TGCGCCAGCAGTGATCCCGCAAACTTAGAAGCTTTCTTT. The chain employs TRBV10-2 and TRBJ1-1; D uncertain. Germline V gene data show CDR1 as WSHSY and CDR2 as SAAADI. CDR3 size: 13 residues. The germline V and J ends were trimmed by 3 bases and 8 bases, with 13 bases remaining between them.

The V gene is TRBV28, the J gene TRBJ1-5; D gene uncertain. The CDR3 runs to 13 residues. V was clipped by 3 bases and J by 5 bases, with 8 bases between them. Germline V gives CDR1 MDHEN, CDR2 SYDVKM. The CDR3 region is CASSLLLDQPQHF. In DNA form, the CDR3 reads TGTGCCAGCAGTTTGCTCCTCGATCAGCCCCAGCATTTT. Together with reference TRBV28 and TRBJ1-5, the CDR3 gives the full variable domain: DVKVTQSSRYLVKRTGEKVFLECVQDMDHENMFWYRQDPGLGLRLIYFSYDVKMKEKGDIPEGYSVSREKKERFSLILESASTNQTSMYLCASSLLLDQPQHFGDGTRLSIL.

The J gene is TRBJ1-6, the V gene TRBV19, with no clear D. V lost 2 bases and J lost 6, with 14 bases in between. The CDR3 spans 16 residues. The V gene's germline CDR1 is LNHDA and CDR2 SQIVND (reference sequence). The CDR3 sequence is CASSIYQGLGNSPLHF. Written as DNA, the CDR3 is TGTGCCAGTAGTATATATCAAGGGCTGGGTAATTCACCCCTCCACTTT.

The J gene is TRBJ1-2, the V gene TRBV5-1; possible D gene TRBD1, 5 bases. The germline gives CDR1 SGHRS, CDR2 YFSETQ. The length of the CDR3 is 15 residues. V shed 7 bases and J shed 4 bases, with 20 bases lying between them. CDR3 loop: CASSPASGPFYGYTF. CDR3 DNA: TGCGCCAGCTCCCCAGCCTCGGGACCCTTCTATGGCTACACCTTC.

This sequence joins TRBV29-1 and TRBJ2-7, with D possibly TRBD2 on 7 matching bases. Germline V gene lookup returns CDR1 SQVTM and CDR2 ANQGSEA. The CDR3 loop spans 13 amino acids. The ends were cut back, 4 bases at V and 3 bases at J, with 13 bases in the middle. CDR3 DNA sequence: TGCAGCGTTGGGGGGGGGCAGGGCTACGAGCAGTACTTC. This encodes CSVGGGQGYEQYF.

The V call is TRBV10-3, the J call TRBJ2-5; maybe TRBD1 (6 bases). Deletions cut 0 bases from V and 11 bases from J, with 13 bases between. Germline V gene data show CDR1 as ENHRY and CDR2 as SYGVKD. CDR3 size: 13 residues. DNA of the CDR3: TGTGCCATCAGTGAGTCCGAACAGGGAAAGCAGTACTTC. This gives the protein CAISESEQGKQYF.

The V call is TRBV18, the J call TRBJ2-3; D not certain. The CDR3 is 14 amino acids. Trimming shortened V by 4 bases and J by 0 bases, and 8 bases separated the two germline ends. CDR1 and CDR2 from the germline V gene are KGHSH and LQKENI. CDR3 nucleotide sequence: TGTGCCAGCTCACAAGAGAGCAGCACAGATACGCAGTATTTT. Amino acid sequence: CASSQESSTDTQYF.

The chain is built from TRBV28 and TRBJ1-5; D remains unclear. The CDR3 is 15 residues long. Germline assignment: CDR1 MDHEN and CDR2 SYDVKM. The V gene lost 4 bases and the J gene lost 7 bases, with 17 bases spanning the gap. The chain's CDR3 is CASSSGTVLGQPQHF. The CDR3 DNA reads TGTGCCAGCAGTTCCGGTACGGTCTTGGGACAGCCCCAGCATTTT.

This chain links TRBV18 with TRBJ1-3, with 7 bases matching TRBD1. The CDR3 extends over 16 amino acids. Trimming cost V 2 bases and J 0 bases; bases outside gene matches: 4. Looked up from germline, CDR1 is KGHSH and CDR2 is LQKENI. The CDR3 is CASSPLYRGSGNTIYF. In DNA, the CDR3 is TGTGCCAGCTCACCATTATACAGGGGCTCTGGAAACACCATATATTTT.

J is TRBJ1-6 and V is TRBV7-8, with 9 bases matching TRBD1. V trimming: 5 bases; J trimming: 7 bases; junction bases outside the gene matches: 18. Per germline, CDR1 SGHVS and CDR2 FQNEAQ. There are 19 residues in the CDR3. CDR3 sequence: CASSHYLSGPGQGNSPLHF. The DNA of the CDR3 is TGTGCCAGCAGCCACTATCTTAGCGGCCCGGGACAGGGAAATTCACCCCTCCACTTT.

This clone has a handful of counts. The V and J genes are TRBV5-1 and TRBJ2-7; D might be TRBD1 (5 bases). This CDR3 has 13 amino acids. Germline V CDR1 and CDR2: SGHRS, YFSETQ. The ends were cut back, 2 bases at V and 5 bases at J, with 11 bases in the middle. The CDR3 DNA is TGCGCCAGCAGCTTTGACAGAGGCCACGAGCAGTACTTC. It is translated as CASSFDRGHEQYF.

The chain couples TRBV6-1 to TRBJ2-5, with a weak D call TRBD1 (6 bases). Germline V gene lookup returns CDR1 MNHNS and CDR2 SASEGT. The CDR3 extends over 14 amino acids. The V and J ends lost 2 bases and 1 base respectively, with 8 bases between them. CDR3 nucleotides: TGTGCCAGCAGTGAACAGGGGCCCCAAGAGACCCAGTACTTC. It is translated as CASSEQGPQETQYF.

In the case of this clone: At one end, the junction sequence differs from germline, possibly due to a read error. The V gene is TRBV6-4, the J gene TRBJ2-1; 8 nucleotides match TRBD2. Germline V gene lookup returns CDR1 MRHNA and CDR2 SNTAGT. The CDR3 is made up of 15 amino acids. The CDR3 loop is CASSARGGSHNEQFF. The CDR3 coding sequence is TGTGCCAGCAGTGCACGGGGGGGCTCCCACAATGAGCAGTTCTTC.